A single sample gave rise to the 21 T cell receptor beta chains below, sequenced in a study of response to subunit inactivated influenza vaccine. Via MiXCR, TCRdb re-called the RT-PCR reads, giving one row per CDR3 protein. The sample yields 550,000 to 650,000 distinct CDR3 sequences, 10% to 15% seen once. Sample: PBMCs from blood, taken on the day of vaccination. The receptors stem from a man aged 45-65 years who received an inactivated influenza vaccine.

The V gene is TRBV10-3, the J gene TRBJ2-3; the match to TRBD2 covers 11 bases. CDR1 and CDR2 (germline): ENHRY, SYGVKD. CDR3 length: 16 amino acids. V was clipped by 10 bases and J by 0 bases; unmatched bases: 9. CDR3: CATSGTSGSSTDTQYF. The CDR3, as DNA: TGTGCCACCTCCGGGACTAGCGGTTCTAGCACAGATACGCAGTATTTT.

This clonotype was observed many times. This chain connects TRBV6-5 to TRBJ1-6; no firm D call. The CDR3 covers 18 residues. With 0 bases removed from V and 0 bases from J, the gap between germline ends came to 12 bases. Germline V gene data show CDR1 as MNHEY and CDR2 as SVGAGI. The CDR3 reads CASSYSIRMSSYNSPLHF. In nucleotides, the CDR3 is TGTGCCAGCAGTTACTCGATTCGGATGAGCTCCTATAATTCACCCCTCCACTTT.

The chain uses TRBV10-1 and TRBJ2-5, with unresolved D. Germline CDR1 reads WNHNN; CDR2 reads SYGVQD (reference sequence). The V end was cut by 2 bases, the J end by 4 bases, with 8 bases between. This CDR3 spans 13 amino acids. Here the CDR3 reads CASSENYAETQYF. The CDR3 bases are TGCGCCAGCAGTGAGAACTACGCAGAGACCCAGTACTTC.

This chain joins TRBV6-8 and TRBJ2-3; 10 bases are shared with TRBD2. This CDR3 is built from 15 residues. Germline V gives CDR1 MNHGY, CDR2 SAAAGT. V dropped 4 bases and J dropped 5; count of bases not matched to a gene: 6. The CDR3 here is CASSSQRGGEDTQYF. As DNA, the CDR3 is TGTGCCAGCAGTTCTCAGCGGGGGGGCGAAGATACGCAGTATTTT.

This clonotype was recorded a few times. CDR3 region: CASSLDSGKIPYEQYF. CDR3 DNA: TGTGCCAGCAGCTTAGATAGCGGGAAAATTCCCTACGAGCAGTACTTC. V gene TRBV7-9 combines with J gene TRBJ2-7; 8 nucleotides line up with TRBD2. Germline CDR1 is SEHNR and CDR2 is FQNEAQ (reference sequence). The junction had 7 bases not matched to a gene; V was cut back by 1 base and J by 2 bases. CDR3 length: 16 amino acids.

This clonotype was observed a handful of times. The chain uses TRBV29-1 and TRBJ2-5; 8 nucleotides agree with TRBD2. Germline CDR1 SQVTM, CDR2 ANQGSEA. The length of the CDR3 is 16 residues. Trimming at V came to 4 bases and at J to 5 bases, leaving 15 bases not matched to a gene. The CDR3 loop is CSVAGDIGRASETQYF. CDR3 bases: TGCAGCGTTGCCGGGGATATCGGGAGGGCCTCGGAGACCCAGTACTTC.

There are many counts of this clonotype. The J gene is TRBJ1-2, the V gene TRBV7-2, with TRBD1 identical over 7 bases. Germline CDR1 and CDR2: SGHTA and FQGNSA. CDR3 length equals 15 residues. Unmatched junction bases numbered 13, after V lost 4 bases and J lost 8 bases. Here the CDR3 DNA reads TGTGCCAGCAGCTCGGCGAGTACAGGGGTTGGGGGCTACACCTTC. It encodes CASSSASTGVGGYTF. Variable domain in full (rest from reference TRBV7-2 and TRBJ1-2): GAGVSQSPSNKVTEKGKDVELRCDPISGHTALYWYRQSLGQGLEFLIYFQGNSAPDKSGLPSDRFSAERTGGSVSTLTIQRTQQEDSAVYLCASSSASTGVGGYTFGSGTRLTVV.

The table lists this clonotype with a few counts. This rearrangement joins TRBV6-2 or TRBV6-3 to TRBJ2-7; TRBD1 agrees at 9 bases. Germline CDR1 is MNHEY and CDR2 is SVGEGT. The CDR3 runs to 16 residues. J was trimmed by 3 bases and V by 4 bases; bases with no gene match: 10. CDR3 nucleotides: TGTGCCAGCAGTTTTCCGGGACAGGGAATCTTCTACGAGCAGTACTTC. Its translation is CASSFPGQGIFYEQYF.

This clonotype has just a few counts. The chain employs TRBV7-3 and TRBJ2-2; D not certain. The germline gives CDR1 SGHTA, CDR2 FQGTGA. The CDR3 has 13 residues. Trimming shortened V by 3 bases and J by 4 bases, and 6 bases separated the two germline ends. CDR3 in amino acids: CASSFLVTGELFF. The CDR3 DNA follows: TGTGCCAGCAGCTTTCTAGTCACCGGGGAGCTGTTTTTT.

The table lists this clonotype with a few counts. The genes are TRBV4-1 and TRBJ2-1, with D perhaps matching TRBD1 or TRBD2 (6 bases each). Germline V gene sequence: CDR1 MGHRA, CDR2 YSYEKL. CDR3 size: 13 residues. Trimming left V 1 base short and J 8 bases short, with 9 bases between. CDR3 nucleotides: TGCGCCAGCAGCCAAGTTAGGGGGGATGAGCAGTTCTTC. It is translated as CASSQVRGDEQFF.

This clonotype has more than one count but fewer than ten. The chain links TRBV12-5 to TRBJ2-7; the D gene is possibly TRBD1 (6 bases). Germline lookup yields CDR1 LGHNT and CDR2 FRNRAP. The CDR3 sequence is 14 residues long. The V end lost 3 bases, the J end lost 0 bases, and 9 bases lay between the germline ends. This CDR3 reads CASGLGQFSYEQYF. The CDR3 DNA sequence: TGTGCTAGTGGTTTAGGACAGTTCTCCTACGAGCAGTACTTC. The whole variable domain, remainder taken from reference TRBV12-5 and TRBJ2-7, is DARVTQTPRHKVTEMGQEVTMRCQPILGHNTVFWYRQTMMQGLELLAYFRNRAPLDDSGMPKDRFSAEMPDATLATLKIQPSEPRDSAVYFCASGLGQFSYEQYFGPGTRLTVT.

The chain has TRBV28 and TRBJ2-1; 16 bases align to TRBD2. This CDR3 has 15 amino acids. The trim removed 5 bases at V and 8 bases at J, leaving 3 bases unmatched. Germline V CDR1 and CDR2: MDHEN, SYDVKM. The CDR3 DNA follows: TGTGCCAGCAGTGGGACTAGCGGGAGGGCCGATGAGCAGTTCTTC. Translating gives CASSGTSGRADEQFF. Based on the CDR3 plus reference TRBV28 and TRBJ2-1, the full variable domain is DVKVTQSSRYLVKRTGEKVFLECVQDMDHENMFWYRQDPGLGLRLIYFSYDVKMKEKGDIPEGYSVSREKKERFSLILESASTNQTSMYLCASSGTSGRADEQFFGPGTRLTVL.

The chain recombines TRBV5-1 with TRBJ2-6; unclear D gene. Germline V lookup: CDR1 SGHRS, CDR2 YFSETQ. The V gene lost 4 bases and the J gene lost 3 bases, with 8 bases spanning the gap. This CDR3 spans 14 amino acids. CDR3 sequence: CASSRMDGANVLTF. CDR3 bases: TGCGCCAGCAGCCGAATGGATGGGGCCAACGTCCTGACTTTC.

With respect to this clonotype: One end of the junction does not line up with germline, which may come from a read error. V usage is TRBV7-7 and J usage is TRBJ2-1; D not certain. This CDR3 contains 15 residues. Germline assignment: CDR1 SSHAT and CDR2 FNYEAQ (reference sequence). In nucleotides, the CDR3 is TGTGCTAGCAGCTTCGAACATGTCTCCTACAATGAGCAGTTCTTC. Its protein is CASSFEHVSYNEQFF.

This clonotype was seen ten or more times. This sequence joins TRBV7-2 and TRBJ1-4, with 7 bases identical to TRBD1. V lost 5 bases to trimming and J lost 7 bases; unmatched junction nucleotides: 10. Germline V lookup: CDR1 SGHTA, CDR2 FQGNSA. The CDR3 contains 15 residues. CDR3 residues: CASSELTGPLEKLFF. For the CDR3, the DNA is TGTGCCAGCAGCGAGCTGACAGGGCCTCTTGAAAAACTGTTTTTT.

This clonotype showed up many times. The chain joins TRBV18 to TRBJ2-7; D possibly corresponds to TRBD1 (5 bases). This CDR3 has 13 residues. Between the trimmed V and J ends, which lost 3 bases and 6 bases, there was a span of 12 bases. CDR1 and CDR2 (germline): KGHSH, LQKENI. The CDR3 DNA sequence: TGTGCCAGCTCACCCCAGCGACAGAGCGAGCAGTACTTC. Translated, it gives CASSPQRQSEQYF.

In this sample, this clonotype turned up many times. The chain employs TRBV5-6 and TRBJ2-3; D gene ambiguous. V dropped 0 bases and J dropped 6 bases, with 11 bases sitting between them. The CDR3 loop spans 14 amino acids. CDR1 and CDR2 (germline): SGHDT, YYEEEE. CDR3 nucleotides: TGTGCCAGCAGCTTGGGGGCAGCCCTTGATACGCAGTATTTT. Encoded protein: CASSLGAALDTQYF.

As concerns this clonotype: One base away lies a much larger clone, so this may be a sequencing read error. The rearrangement joins TRBV3-1 to TRBJ2-1, with TRBD2 identical over 12 bases. This CDR3 region has 16 residues. The V gene's germline CDR1 is LGHDT and CDR2 YNNKEL (reference sequence). CDR3 protein: CACSPLTSGGYNEQFF. As DNA, the CDR3 is TGTGCCTGCAGCCCTCTGACTAGCGGGGGCTACAATGAGCAGTTCTTC.

CDR3 sequence: CASREGQSGNQPQHF. Here the CDR3 DNA reads TGTGCCAGCAGGGAGGGACAGAGTGGCAATCAGCCCCAGCATTTT. This chain links TRBV2 with TRBJ1-5, with 7 bases aligning to TRBD1. Germline assignment: CDR1 SNHLY and CDR2 FYNNEI. This CDR3 has 15 amino acids. Trimming cost V 6 bases and J 2 bases; bases outside gene matches: 7.

This clonotype was observed a handful of times. The V gene is TRBV6-1, the J gene TRBJ2-7, with TRBD1 matching 10 bases. Germline CDR1 reads MNHNS; CDR2 reads SASEGT. The trim removed 6 bases at V and 6 bases at J, leaving 5 bases unmatched. This CDR3 has 13 residues. The CDR3 here is CASRVGQGVEQYF. The DNA of the CDR3 is TGTGCCAGCAGGGTTGGACAGGGGGTCGAGCAGTACTTC.

The chain links TRBV6-2 or TRBV6-3 to TRBJ2-7, with 10 nucleotides matching TRBD2. Germline V gives CDR1 MNHEY, CDR2 SVGEGT. This CDR3 comprises 15 residues. V lost 4 bases and J lost 4; bases outside the gene matches: 7. In nucleotides, the CDR3 is TGTGCCAGCAGTTCGCCGGGACTAGCGTCGTACGAGCAGTACTTC. As protein: CASSSPGLASYEQYF.